The next 24 T cell receptor beta chains were all read from a single sample in a study of shared clonotypes between healthy human individuals. The protocol was immunoSEQ multiplex PCR, while the TCRdb copy is restricted to in-frame clones and leaves out a portion. The table shows 300,000 to 400,000 clones, with about 74% occurring only once. The specimen sequenced was memory CD4+ T cells sorted from blood. Subset here: CD45RA-negative fraction. Receptor source: a man aged 25 to 45 in good health.

V and J are TRBV5-1 and TRBJ2-1; the D gene could be TRBD1 or TRBD2 (5 bases each). Looked up from germline, CDR1 is SGHRS and CDR2 is YFSETQ. Trimming pared 1 base from V and 7 bases from J, leaving 12 bases between. The CDR3 consists of 14 residues. DNA of the CDR3: TGCGCCAGCAGCTTGACCAGGGCGGGTAATGAGCAGTTCTTC. This gives the protein CASSLTRAGNEQFF.

The rearrangement links TRBV9 to TRBJ2-1; TRBD2 matches at 12 bases. The V segment lost 1 base and the J segment 9 bases; nucleotides outside the gene matches: 8. The CDR3 has 16 residues. The germline V gene has CDR1 SGDLS and CDR2 YYNGEE. The CDR3 DNA is TGTGCCAGCAGCGTATTCACTAGCGGGAGGTATGCTGAGCAGTTCTTC. As protein: CASSVFTSGRYAEQFF.

V and J are TRBV6-1 and TRBJ2-5, with D hard to call. This CDR3 region has 15 residues. CDR1 MNHNS and CDR2 SASEGT come from the germline V gene. Trimming shortened V by 8 bases and J by 0 bases, and 16 bases separated the two germline ends. The CDR3, as DNA: TGTGCCAGCTTTTCCCCTGGGCAGTACCAAGAGACCCAGTACTTC. Translated, it gives CASFSPGQYQETQYF.

This sequence joins TRBV6-5 and TRBJ1-1, with 8 bases that match TRBD1. This CDR3 has 14 amino acids. V shed 7 bases and J 11 bases; nucleotides not matched to a gene: 15. Looked up from germline, CDR1 is MNHEY and CDR2 is SVGAGI. CDR3 amino acids: CASTRQGLGVEAFF. In nucleotides, the CDR3 is TGTGCCAGCACCCGACAGGGGCTGGGAGTCGAGGCTTTCTTT.

The chain uses TRBV18 and TRBJ1-3; D is possibly TRBD1 (6 bases). There are 16 residues in the CDR3. Trimming left V 2 bases short and J 0 bases short, with 11 bases between. Germline V gene data show CDR1 as KGHSH and CDR2 as LQKENI. The CDR3 region has the DNA TGTGCCAGCTCACCAGGACAGCTAATCTCTGGAAACACCATATATTTT. It specifies CASSPGQLISGNTIYF.

V usage is TRBV18 and J usage is TRBJ1-5; D not resolved. This CDR3 contains 14 residues. Trimming took 3 bases from V and 5 from J, leaving 11 bases between them. Germline CDR1 and CDR2: KGHSH and LQKENI. The CDR3 sequence: CASSPFGADQPQHF. The DNA of the CDR3 is TGTGCCAGCTCACCCTTTGGAGCAGATCAGCCCCAGCATTTT.

J is TRBJ1-4 and V is TRBV28; D may be TRBD1 (6 bases). The CDR3 sequence is 15 residues long. V lost 2 bases and J lost 0, with 7 bases in between. Germline CDR1 MDHEN, CDR2 SYDVKM. CDR3 sequence reads: CASSLGGTTNEKLFF. In nucleotides, the CDR3 is TGTGCCAGCAGTTTAGGGGGCACAACTAATGAAAAACTGTTTTTT.

In this sample, this clone turned up a few times. The gene calls are TRBV7-2 and TRBJ1-2, with 8 bases lining up with TRBD1. With V trimmed by 5 bases and J by 5 bases, 7 bases remained unmatched. CDR1 and CDR2 (germline): SGHTA, FQGNSA. The CDR3 is 14 amino acids. CDR3 coding DNA: TGTGCCAGCAGCCAACAGGGGGTTGGTTATGGCTACACCTTC. Translated: CASSQQGVGYGYTF.

With respect to this clone: At the DNA level, this CDR3 is encoded by other sequences in the same sample as well. The rearrangement links TRBV9 to TRBJ1-3; D remains unclear. The CDR3 spans 13 residues. Between the trimmed V and J ends, which lost 4 bases and 0 bases, there was a span of 5 bases. CDR1 is SGDLS, CDR2 YYNGEE, per germline. CDR3: CASSPASGNTIYF. The CDR3 DNA follows: TGTGCCAGCAGCCCGGCCTCTGGAAACACCATATATTTT.

The rearrangement links TRBV5-5 to TRBJ1-1; TRBD1 might be the D (6 bases). The CDR3 totals 14 residues. With 5 bases removed from V and 7 bases from J, the gap between germline ends came to 18 bases. Germline V CDR1 and CDR2: SGHKS, YYEKEE (reference sequence). CDR3 bases: TGTGCCAGCAGACAGGGCGATTTCCCCCGTGAAGCTTTCTTT. Protein: CASRQGDFPREAFF.

The rearrangement joins TRBV2 to TRBJ2-5, with TRBD1 identical over 8 bases. Germline V gene lookup returns CDR1 SNHLY and CDR2 FYNNEI. There are 17 residues in the CDR3. Unmatched junction bases numbered 14, after V lost 6 bases and J lost 2 bases. The CDR3 here is CASRRQGSGMGQETQYF. Written as DNA, the CDR3 is TGTGCCAGCAGACGACAGGGGAGCGGTATGGGGCAAGAGACCCAGTACTTC.

This chain links TRBV27 with TRBJ2-5; possible D gene TRBD1, 5 bases. Per the germline V gene, CDR1 is MNHEY and CDR2 is SMNVEV (reference sequence). This CDR3 has 15 residues. The ends were cut back, 6 bases at V and 2 bases at J, with 16 bases in the middle. Here the CDR3 DNA reads TGTGCCAGCAGCCGCGCAGGGATAAGACAAGAGACCCAGTACTTC. Translating it yields CASSRAGIRQETQYF.

This chain joins TRBV6-5 and TRBJ2-1; the D gene is possibly TRBD2 (5 bases). Germline CDR1 is MNHEY and CDR2 is SVGAGI. The CDR3 loop spans 15 amino acids. The ends were cut back, 2 bases at V and 4 bases at J, with 12 bases in the middle. The CDR3 spells CASSYRASQYNEQFF. For the CDR3, the DNA is TGTGCCAGCAGTTACCGTGCTAGCCAGTACAATGAGCAGTTCTTC.

V is TRBV5-5 and J is TRBJ2-7; 8 bases agree with TRBD1. Germline lookup yields CDR1 SGHKS and CDR2 YYEKEE (reference sequence). The CDR3 sequence is 15 residues long. Unmatched junction bases numbered 6, after V lost 2 bases and J lost 2 bases. The CDR3 sequence is CASSFPGTGAYEQYF. The CDR3 DNA is TGTGCCAGCAGCTTTCCCGGGACAGGAGCCTACGAGCAGTACTTC.

This rearrangement joins TRBV6-5 to TRBJ1-1; D not certain. V gave up 2 bases and J gave up 1 base, with 5 bases separating them. The CDR3 extends over 13 amino acids. CDR1 MNHEY and CDR2 SVGAGI come from the germline V gene. The CDR3 coding sequence is TGTGCCAGCAGTTACGGAAGGAACACTGAAGCTTTCTTT. Protein: CASSYGRNTEAFF.

The chain employs TRBV10-3 and TRBJ2-1, with 9 bases matching TRBD2. Germline trimming cut 7 bases from V and 0 bases from J; bases unmatched to any gene: 4. From germline, CDR1 is ENHRY and CDR2 SYGVKD. CDR3 length: 15 amino acids. The CDR3 DNA reads TGTGCCATCAAGCAGCGGGAGGACTCCTACAATGAGCAGTTCTTC. Residues: CAIKQREDSYNEQFF.

The V and J genes are TRBV5-4 and TRBJ1-5; TRBD1 agrees at 8 bases. The CDR3 sequence is 14 residues long. Looked up from germline, CDR1 is SGHNT and CDR2 is YYREEE (reference sequence). The junction had 8 bases not matched to a gene; V was cut back by 5 bases and J by 7 bases. CDR3 DNA: TGTGCCAGCAGTACAGGGGGGGCCGGGCAGCCCCAGCATTTT. This codes for CASSTGGAGQPQHF.

This clone was detected only a few times. V and J are TRBV28 and TRBJ2-7; D unresolved. The CDR3 is made up of 14 amino acids. Germline CDR1 is MDHEN and CDR2 is SYDVKM. Trimming shortened V by 6 bases and J by 2 bases, and 14 bases separated the two germline ends. The CDR3 is CASRRMGLAYEQYF. As DNA, the CDR3 is TGTGCCAGCAGACGAATGGGCTTAGCCTACGAGCAGTACTTC.

This sequence joins TRBV4-1 and TRBJ2-3; 10 bases agree with TRBD2. The germline gives CDR1 MGHRA, CDR2 YSYEKL. The CDR3 spans 17 residues. V dropped 0 bases and J dropped 1; count of bases not matched to a gene: 4. The CDR3 region has the DNA TGCGCCAGCAGCCAAGACCCTAGCGGGAGTCGCACAGATACGCAGTATTTT. This codes for CASSQDPSGSRTDTQYF.

The chain links TRBV6-4 to TRBJ2-2, with a tentative D call TRBD2 (5 bases). Germline V gives CDR1 MRHNA, CDR2 SNTAGT. This CDR3 has 13 amino acids. V lost 6 bases and J 6 bases, leaving 11 bases between the germline ends. As DNA, the CDR3 is TGTGCCAGCAGCCCACTAGGATCCGGGGAGCTGTTTTTT. This gives the protein CASSPLGSGELFF.

The gene calls are TRBV10-3 and TRBJ2-7, with TRBD1 matching 7 bases. The germline gives CDR1 ENHRY, CDR2 SYGVKD. V lost 3 bases, J lost 5 bases, and 13 bases stayed unmatched. The CDR3 covers 16 residues. This chain's CDR3 is CAISEPRQGIGDEQYF. The CDR3 DNA reads TGTGCCATCAGTGAACCGAGACAGGGAATCGGCGACGAGCAGTACTTC.

This clone was observed once. The rearrangement joins TRBV5-1 to TRBJ2-7; D remains unclear. This CDR3 contains 14 residues. Germline values: CDR1 SGHRS, CDR2 YFSETQ. Trimming pared 4 bases from V and 7 bases from J, leaving 18 bases between. The DNA of the CDR3 is TGCGCCAGCAGCCAACCGGGCAGCGAAGTGGAGCAGTACTTC. It translates to CASSQPGSEVEQYF.

This rearrangement joins TRBV5-8 to TRBJ1-4; no definite D call. Trimming pared 4 bases from V and 4 bases from J, leaving 11 bases between. CDR1 SGHTS and CDR2 YDEGEE come from the germline V gene. This CDR3 contains 14 residues. Written as DNA, the CDR3 is TGTGCCAGCAGCACCGGACTGAATAATGAAAAACTGTTTTTT. Translating it yields CASSTGLNNEKLFF.

CDR3 coding DNA: TGTGCCAGTAGTAAGGGGGCCGGCTATGGCTACACCTTC. This codes for CASSKGAGYGYTF. This chain links TRBV19 with TRBJ1-2; 7 bases match TRBD1. Germline V gene data show CDR1 as LNHDA and CDR2 as SQIVND (reference sequence). V lost 4 bases and J lost 4; bases outside the gene matches: 3. There are 13 residues in the CDR3.